A selection of T cell receptor beta chains follows, all from one sample in a study of shared clonotypes between healthy human individuals. Data came from immunoSEQ multiplex PCR; TCRdb stores just in-frame clones and leaves some out. This sample has roughly 2 million clones; 85% to 95% occur once, and the top ten carry about 1.1%. Sequenced input: naive CD8+ T cells sorted from blood. Receptors originate from a man younger than 35 in good health. Both conserved end residues are part of each CDR3. Fields, in order: V gene, J gene, D gene, CDR3 protein, CDR3 DNA. The D gene is left open where the match is weak.

V gene: TRBV29-1
J gene: TRBJ1-1
D gene: -
CDR3 protein: CSVAGTVNTEAFF
CDR3 DNA: TGCAGCGTGGCCGGGACGGTGAACACTGAAGCTTTCTTT

V gene: TRBV9
J gene: TRBJ1-5
D gene: -
CDR3 protein: CASSVAGGGLLDRCNQPQHF
CDR3 DNA: TGTGCCAGCAGCGTAGCGGGAGGGGGGCTTTTGGACCGCTGCAATCAGCCCCAGCATTTT

V gene: TRBV7-9
J gene: TRBJ1-1
D gene: TRBD1
CDR3 protein: CASITPVGQGRTEAFF
CDR3 DNA: TGTGCCAGCATCACTCCAGTAGGACAGGGAAGGACTGAAGCTTTCTTT

V gene: TRBV7-9
J gene: TRBJ2-7
D gene: -
CDR3 protein: CASSLNWGDGSYEQYF
CDR3 DNA: TGTGCCAGCAGCTTAAATTGGGGTGATGGATCCTACGAGCAGTACTTC

V gene: TRBV7-2
J gene: TRBJ2-7
D gene: -
CDR3 protein: CASSPASEQYF
CDR3 DNA: TGTGCCAGCAGCCCTGCTTCCGAGCAGTACTTC

V gene: TRBV9
J gene: TRBJ2-1
D gene: TRBD2
CDR3 protein: CASSVGAGGPYNEQFF
CDR3 DNA: TGTGCCAGCAGCGTAGGAGCGGGAGGCCCCTACAATGAGCAGTTCTTC

V gene: TRBV28
J gene: TRBJ2-3
D gene: -
CDR3 protein: CASSLLGGAGTQYF
CDR3 DNA: TGTGCCAGCAGTTTGTTAGGGGGGGCCGGTACGCAGTATTTT

V gene: TRBV30
J gene: TRBJ2-7
D gene: TRBD2
CDR3 protein: CAWSPGTSYEQYF
CDR3 DNA: TGTGCCTGGAGTCCTGGGACTAGCTACGAGCAGTACTTC

V gene: TRBV28
J gene: TRBJ2-7
D gene: -
CDR3 protein: CASSFSPAAYEQYF
CDR3 DNA: TGTGCCAGCAGTTTTTCCCCCGCAGCCTACGAGCAGTACTTC

V gene: TRBV4-3
J gene: TRBJ2-5
D gene: -
CDR3 protein: CASSQETGETQYF
CDR3 DNA: TGCGCCAGCAGCCAAGAGACCGGAGAGACCCAGTACTTC